This T cell receptor beta chain was sequenced during a study of cytomegalovirus exposure and HLA in healthy donors (dated by TCRdb to 2015 to 2018). Study-wide context: According to an earlier analysis of 550 to 700 of the donors, about 180 million T cells yielded over 100 million unique TCR beta sequences and roughly 280 Gb of sequence data. About 300 gigabases of sequencing data and tens of millions of unique TCR sequences were included in an early release covering several hundred HLA-typed donors. The genetic ancestry cluster associated with self-reported Caucasian donors included 70% to 85% of the 398 genotyped donors. The study was designed to test whether signatures of past pathogen exposure could be identified by cataloging public T cell receptors. The study used immunosequencing to profile the T cell repertoires of 666 subjects and linked those repertoires to cytomegalovirus serostatus. Along with the 666-subject first cohort, a separate validation cohort of over a hundred different subjects was used. To predict cytomegalovirus infection status, the study combined high-throughput TCR immunosequencing, statistical association of individual TCRs with disease status, and machine learning. To study patterns of TCR occurrence, a later analysis re-analyzed previously published TCR beta repertoires from 666 donors and added high-resolution HLA genotyping. The later analysis used no new phenotypic data to find candidate immune exposures, relying instead on TCR beta sequences and their occurrence across donors. An earlier analysis of some 600 of the donors applied high-throughput TCR beta sequencing to assess whether each TCR beta V gene segment acted as functional or pseudogenic. Donor age, sex, ethnicity and CMV serostatus were compiled alongside the repertoire data. A later genetic analysis took genome-wide SNP genotypes for about three fifths of the 666 donors and used that subset as a discovery cohort. Every repertoire in the discovery cohort had been generated on one and the same sequencing platform. Both class I and class II loci were covered by HLA typing, at four-digit resolution. Typing coverage differed by locus: A, B, C, DRB1 and DQB1 were typed in about 629-630 donors, DQA1 in about 510, DPA1 in around 580, and DPB1 in 450 to 480. Roughly 5 DR-DQ haplotypes were treated as single units for association and clustering because of strong linkage in the cohort. Among about 390 genotyped donors of the cohort, an average of approximately 240,000 unique TCR beta nucleotide sequences were sequenced per donor, 15% to 20% of them non-productive.

Broader findings and caveats from the paper: According to a later analysis, parvovirus B19, influenza, CMV and Epstein-Barr virus appeared linked to several top co-occurrence clusters. Linkage disequilibrium might explain the correlated functional status among segregating V segments, but an unknown experimental factor could not be ruled out. In a later analysis, TCR association rates were found to vary across HLA loci, with the most associated TCRs seen for DRB1 alleles and the fewest for HLA-C alleles. Because some donors lacked HLA typing at each locus, the association tests relied only on the typed subset. At a false discovery rate of 0.05, a later analysis linked under 20,000 TCR beta sequences to specific HLA alleles. A later analysis found that HLA-associated TCR beta chains were more clonally expanded and had lower generation probabilities than equally common non-associated chains. A cluster of highly shared sequence variants was judged likely to be a technical artifact of the sequencing pipeline. V-gene and J-gene trimming of TCR beta chains was associated with a missense DCLRE1C variant in a later genetic analysis, and the association was replicated in an independent cohort. An earlier analysis of around 500 of the donors showed that most TCR beta V segments appeared in productive rearrangements either about 87% or about 30% of the time, which broadly matched IMGT annotations. For the cohort, immune exposure information was limited to CMV serostatus. In both the original and validation cohorts, the classifier was reported to diagnose cytomegalovirus status with high specificity and sensitivity. A further reported finding was that TCR beta sequences accurately predicted the HLA-A and HLA-B alleles for most subjects in the first cohort. Compared with the approximately 720-donor mean, donors in an Asian-associated ancestry cluster had fewer N-insertions in productive TCRs, according to a later genetic analysis. Assigning TCR associations to individual alleles was difficult when HLA alleles, especially DR and DQ, strongly co-occurred. The presence/absence analyses assumed that sequencing depth was roughly uniform across donors, and that assumption may not be true. This cohort had only TCR beta chains sequenced, and the lack of alpha or paired-chain data limited which features could be detected. The authors suggested that the approach could potentially be extended to other disease states and immunological phenotypes. While some public TCRs were present in many individuals, most TCR sequences turned up only very rarely across donors. The study listed 150 to 200 TCR beta chains as associated with cytomegalovirus. Because counts were too low, seventeen rarely observed V segments, including chromosome 9 orphons, were excluded from the earlier analysis of 587 of the donors. Some IMGT-functional V segments, including TRBV6-2 and TRBV6-3, could not be told apart with the 87-base-pair reads, so those segments were excluded. A later analysis found that most CMV-associated TCR beta chains appeared HLA-restricted, with HLA associations seemingly driven largely by CMV exposure. In vitro tests confirmed that a few of the cytomegalovirus-associated TCR beta chains recognize cytomegalovirus antigens.

The library was obtained by the immunoSEQ multiplex PCR assay. A mixture of 60 forward primers for TCR Vbeta segments and 13 reverse primers for TCR Jbeta segments was used in the multiplex PCR. The CDR3 region of rearranged TCR beta genes was amplified from genomic DNA with a multiplex PCR assay. The Illumina HiSeq System was used to sequence the amplified TCR beta libraries as 87-base-pair reads. As for the original processing: A later analysis tallied roughly 78 million unique TCR beta chains across the approximately 670 repertoires, and some 10 million of those chains were shared by two or more donors. Raw reads were error-corrected and collapsed into unique sequences with a nearest-neighbor algorithm that merged closely related sequences to remove PCR and sequencing errors. CDR3 sequences were aligned to IMGT reference sequences to assign V, D and J gene segments. For a sequence to be retained, a match of at least six nucleotides was required to both a V gene segment and a J gene segment. Rearrangements were called productive when the CDR3 lacked stop codons and stayed in frame with V and J; all others were non-productive. Following IMGT convention, CDR3 was defined as the stretch from the second conserved V-encoded cysteine up to the conserved J-encoded phenylalanine. The earlier analysis of about 500 of the donors excluded sequences that lacked an unambiguous match to a single V gene segment. In an earlier analysis of approximately 550 of the donors, V segments were called functional above 56.7% productive rearrangements and were called segregating when the between-donor standard deviation exceeded 5%. To diagnose cytomegalovirus status from the catalog of TCR beta chain sequences, a statistical classification framework was built. A later analysis assigned V and J genes by comparing TCR nucleotide sequences with IMGT/GENE-DB human TR gene sequences. Using the TCRdist pipeline, a later analysis assigned CDR3 sequences along with most-parsimonious VDJ recombination scenarios. In a later analysis, each TCR beta chain was defined by its CDR3 amino acid sequence together with its V-gene family, and reads lacking a unique V-gene family were excluded. In a later analysis, 500 to 700 highly shared, low-generation-probability nucleotide sequences were removed to address suspected cross-contamination and a sequencing artifact. In a later analysis, a clonal expansion index for each public chain was calculated from normalized within-repertoire ranks of inferred template counts. In a later analysis, generation probabilities were computed with a VDJ recombination model fitted to out-of-frame rearrangements, and the resulting probabilities were checked against IGoR. A later analysis scored TCR-TCR, TCR-HLA and TCR-CMV co-occurrence with hypergeometric tests, applying a repertoire-size bias correction to TCR pairs. In a later analysis, false discovery rates were estimated by permuting HLA or CMV assignments 20 times. A later analysis grouped co-occurring TCRs with DBSCAN, adding TCRdist sequence similarity when clustering within HLA-allele-positive subsets. For co-occurrence clustering, repertoires with fewer than 30,000 or more than 120,000 public chains were excluded, along with four or five repertoires with anomalous nucleotide sharing. TCRdb limited this immuneACCESS table to in-frame rearrangements with V and J called. A share of clones is missing; checked studies link under half to unresolved V genes, and the rest is unexplained. V and J calls and clone size are those listed in that table; D and trimming were worked out from the DNA. In all, the sample holds over 150,000 clones, and 75% to 85% of those were seen once. Of the sample, roughly a tenth falls within the top ten clones.

Sequences MNHEY (CDR1) and SMNVEV (CDR2) are obtained from the germline V gene (reference sequence). The junction carries 21 bases between V and J, which are trimmed by 5 bases and 4 bases respectively. The CDR3 contains 16 residues, cysteine and phenylalanine counted. Only the CDR3 DNA stays, 48 bases, in frame from base 1. The cohort comprised several hundred healthy bone marrow donors. At the time of sampling, every cohort member was nominally healthy, though immune exposures that went unrecorded were likely present. The donor tested CMV seropositive, placing the donor among the roughly 300 seropositive members of the cohort. Every donor gave a peripheral blood sample, and the peripheral blood mononuclear cells from that sample were used for TCR beta sequencing. Genomic DNA was extracted from the blood cell samples with the Qiagen DNeasy Blood Extraction Kit. This clone came up once. What this receptor recognizes is not known. Base qualities are not provided; no much larger clone lies one nucleotide away.

The receptor was derived from a man aged 45-65 years in good health and CMV-seropositive. Recombination connected TRBV27 to TRBJ2-7; the D segment could be TRBD2, given 5 matching bases. Input material: PBMCs. The CDR3 has the sequence CASSRRLLGSGYEQYF. The DNA is as follows: TGTGCCAGCAGTCGTCGACTTCTTGGGAGTGGGTACGAGCAGTACTTC.